The clone carrying this T cell receptor beta chain was detected ten times or more. The sample comes from a study of T cell repertoires in cytomegalovirus infection. V was trimmed by 1 base and J by 3 bases, leaving 7 bases between them. This CDR3 is 14 amino acids long. CDR1 and CDR2 from the germline V gene are SGHRS and YFSETQ. TCRdb reanalysed the reads using MiXCR and keeps one entry per CDR3 protein. The sample consists of about 200,000 distinct CDR3 sequences, approximately 9.6% of them appearing once. Sequenced sample: PBMCs. This TCR was recovered from a human donor in good health (CMV status not recorded). Some clones in this sample may be carry-over from other donors' samples. J is TRBJ2-2 and V is TRBV5-1; D is perhaps TRBD1 (6 bases). The CDR3 region is CASSLSGDTGELFF. The CDR3 nucleotides are TGCGCCAGCAGCTTGTCAGGGGACACCGGGGAGCTGTTTTTT.